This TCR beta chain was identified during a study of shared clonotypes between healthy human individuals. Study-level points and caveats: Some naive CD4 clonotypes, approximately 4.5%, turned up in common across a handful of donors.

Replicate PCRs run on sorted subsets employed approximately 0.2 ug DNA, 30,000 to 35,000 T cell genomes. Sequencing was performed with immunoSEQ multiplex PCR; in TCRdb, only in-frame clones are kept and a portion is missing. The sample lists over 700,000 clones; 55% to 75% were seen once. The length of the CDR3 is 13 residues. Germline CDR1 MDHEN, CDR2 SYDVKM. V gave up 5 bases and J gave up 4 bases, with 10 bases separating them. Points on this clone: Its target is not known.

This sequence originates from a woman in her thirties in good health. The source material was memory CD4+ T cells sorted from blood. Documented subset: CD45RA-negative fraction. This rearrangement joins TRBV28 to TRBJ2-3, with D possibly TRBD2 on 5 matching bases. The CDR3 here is CASSRMGADTQYF. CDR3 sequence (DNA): TGTGCCAGCAGTCGCATGGGAGCAGATACGCAGTATTTT.